A single T cell receptor (beta chain) is shown here with its context. Its antigen is currently unknown. TCRbeta library construction was performed incorporating unique molecular identifiers. Via MiXCR, TCRdb re-called the PCR reads, giving one row per CDR3 protein. The sample has about 1,000,000 distinct CDR3 sequences; around 30% are singletons. The source of the sample is a study of T-cell reconstitution after alpha-beta-depleted transplantation in children. Findings and limits, study-wide: Recipient T cells and thymic progenitors that survived were the source of the high TCRbeta diversity seen at day 60 in some patients. Alpha-beta T cells present about two months after transplant were reported to originate from several hundred expanded graft clones. T-cell counts and diversity at one year following transplant were attributed mainly to newly produced T cells.

This CDR3 contains 13 residues. CDR1 and CDR2 from the germline V gene are MNHEY and SVGEGT. Between the trimmed V and J ends, which lost 7 bases and 0 bases, there was a span of 10 bases. Here the sequenced sample was PBMCs, mostly from graft donor cells, taken 360 days after TCRalphabeta/CD19-depleted stem cell transplant. The rearrangement joins TRBV6-2 or TRBV6-3 to TRBJ2-7, with D unclear. This TCR came from a boy in the first two years of life who had a stem cell transplant for SCID, so the T cells may come from the graft donor. The CDR3 coding sequence is TGTGCCAGCATGGGCAGGTCCTCCTACGAGCAGTACTTC. Its protein is CASMGRSSYEQYF.